This T cell receptor beta chain was observed in a study of T cell responses to AZD1222 COVID-19 vaccine. Regarding the study as a whole: Of spike-specific TCRs, nearly half reportedly target regions left unmutated in variants. CD4 TCRs covered the whole spike, strongest at regions 160-218 and 743-854. When two AZD1222 doses had been given, Spike-specific TCR breadth and depth rose. The number of AZD1222 recipients seropositive at baseline was only five to seven.

The data were produced by immunoSEQ multiplex PCR, yet TCRdb's version contains in-frame clones alone and is incomplete. The sample lists about 150,000 clones; roughly nine tenths were seen once. As concerns this clone: What it binds is not known.

V was cut by 5 bases and J by 0 bases, with 14 bases left in between. Germline values: CDR1 SGHVS, CDR2 FNYEAQ. The CDR3 loop spans 15 amino acids. Sequencing used peripheral blood, obtained 28 days after the second dose of the MenACWY control vaccine. The chain couples TRBV7-6 to TRBJ2-7; weak D call: TRBD1 (6 bases). The sequence was obtained from an adult who received the MenACWY meningococcal vaccine as a control. CDR3 DNA: TGTGCCAGCAGCCCGAACGACAGGTACTCCTACGAGCAGTACTTC. Translating it yields CASSPNDRYSYEQYF.